The source of this TCR beta chain is a study of blood T cell repertoires in COVID-19. Sequencing used immunoSEQ multiplex PCR; TCRdb keeps in-frame clones, though not all of them. Of roughly 90,000 clones listed, just under 85% are singletons. CDR1 and CDR2 (germline): SGHRS, YFSETQ. The CDR3 spans 17 residues. V shed 4 bases, J shed 0 bases, and the junction held 7 bases outside the gene matches. V gene TRBV5-1 combines with J gene TRBJ2-3; TRBD2 agrees at 11 bases. The receptor was derived from a man aged 50 or older with acute or convalescent COVID-19. The sequenced sample consisted of peripheral blood. The CDR3 sequence is CASSPGTSGASTDTQYF. The CDR3 nucleotides read TGCGCCAGCAGCCCTGGGACTAGCGGAGCTAGCACAGATACGCAGTATTTT.